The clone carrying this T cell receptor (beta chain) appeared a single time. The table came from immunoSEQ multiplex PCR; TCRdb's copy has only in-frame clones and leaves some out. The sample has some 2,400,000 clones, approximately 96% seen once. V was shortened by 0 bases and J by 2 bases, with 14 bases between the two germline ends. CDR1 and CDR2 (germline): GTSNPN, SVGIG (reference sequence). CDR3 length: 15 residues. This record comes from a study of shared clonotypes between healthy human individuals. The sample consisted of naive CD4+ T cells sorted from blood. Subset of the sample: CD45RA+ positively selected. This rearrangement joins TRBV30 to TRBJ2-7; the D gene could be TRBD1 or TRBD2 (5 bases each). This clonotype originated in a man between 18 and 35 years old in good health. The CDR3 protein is CAWSVRGRGPYEQYF. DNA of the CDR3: TGTGCCTGGAGTGTACGGGGCCGTGGGCCCTACGAGCAGTACTTC.